This record looks at one T cell receptor (beta chain) sequence and its context. Donors in the study were healthy people who gave bone marrow. The CDR3 runs to 15 residues. Trimming cost V 4 bases and J 1 base, with 13 bases left between them. The germline V gene encodes CDR1 SGDLS and CDR2 YYNGEE. The data were obtained in a study of cytomegalovirus exposure and HLA in healthy donors. A multiplex PCR was run with 60 Vbeta primers and 13 Jbeta primers. This table comes from immunoSEQ multiplex PCR, and its TCRdb copy is limited to in-frame clones, with some not included. The sample shows 87,000 or so clones, around 64% of them seen only once.

The sequenced sample was PBMCs. The V gene is TRBV9, the J gene TRBJ2-3, with D perhaps matching TRBD1 (6 bases). The TCR was taken from a man aged 55 to 70 in good health and CMV-seronegative. CDR3 sequence reads: CASSLEGGRTDTQYF. DNA for the CDR3: TGTGCCAGCAGCCTCGAAGGGGGTCGCACAGATACGCAGTATTTT.